The clone carrying this T cell receptor (beta chain) was observed many times. Its antigen is unknown. Exclusion criteria comprised uncontrolled infection, other autoimmune disease, pregnancy or lactation. The CDR3 spans 13 residues. Germline loops: CDR1 SQVTM, CDR2 ANQGSEA. The J segment lost 5 bases and the V segment lost 4 bases, leaving 7 bases of the junction unmatched. TCR beta CDR3 sequences were amplified from RNA transcripts. A set of HTBI primers served as the primers for a first-round RT-PCR of the TCR CDR3. TCRdb ran MiXCR on the multiplex PCR reads and lists one entry per CDR3 protein. The sample records around 500,000 distinct CDR3 sequences, about an eighth being singletons. This sample is part of a study of T cells in Graves' hyperthyroidism and ophthalmopathy. Study-wide results and caveats: It was a median roughly 6.5 months before onset that the model predicted ophthalmopathy.

This receptor was obtained from a young woman with Graves' hyperthyroidism. Material: blood. The gene calls are TRBV29-1 and TRBJ1-1; the match to TRBD1 covers 7 bases. In DNA form, the CDR3 reads TGCAGCGTTGCAAGGGGGCGGAATACTGAAGCTTTCTTT. Translation: CSVARGRNTEAFF.